What follows are 30 T cell receptor beta chains derived from one specimen sequenced in a study of T cell responses to AZD1222 COVID-19 vaccine. Data came from immunoSEQ multiplex PCR; TCRdb stores just in-frame clones and leaves some out. This sample yields 150,000 to 200,000 clones, of which roughly 91% are seen a single time; about 25% belongs to the top ten. Specimen: peripheral blood, collected 28 days after the second AZD1222 dose. These receptors were collected from an adult who received the AZD1222 COVID-19 vaccine.

The gene calls are TRBV2 and TRBJ1-1; D not certain. Trimming left V 6 bases short and J 1 base short, with 9 bases between. The germline CDR1 and CDR2 sequences are SNHLY and FYNNEI. The CDR3 is made up of 13 amino acids. The CDR3 here is CASSIDRNTEAFF. The CDR3 DNA reads as TGTGCCAGCAGCATAGACCGGAACACTGAAGCTTTCTTT.

The chain carries TRBV4-3 and TRBJ2-7, with D perhaps being TRBD1 or TRBD2 (6 bases each). Per germline, CDR1 LGHNA and CDR2 YSLEER. The CDR3 has 14 amino acids. Trimming left V 0 bases short and J 6 bases short, with 12 bases between. CDR3 DNA: TGCGCCAGCAGCCAAGATCGGGGGCGGGGCGAGCAGTACTTC. Translating it yields CASSQDRGRGEQYF.

A single count supports this clone. The rearrangement links TRBV6-2 or TRBV6-3 to TRBJ2-7; no definite D call. Trimming took off 5 bases at V and 6 bases at J, with 8 bases between the two ends. Germline V gene data show CDR1 as MNHEY and CDR2 as SVGEGT. CDR3 size: 11 residues. The CDR3 protein is CASSGHREQYF. The CDR3 region has the DNA TGTGCCAGCAGTGGGCACCGCGAGCAGTACTTC.

For this clone: The same CDR3 also results from other DNA sequences found in this sample. The V and J genes are TRBV6-2 or TRBV6-3 and TRBJ2-1; 10 bases line up with TRBD2. This CDR3 contains 15 residues. V lost 2 bases to trimming and J lost 7 bases; unmatched junction nucleotides: 5. The germline V gene encodes CDR1 MNHEY and CDR2 SVGEGT. CDR3 loop: CASSYRTSGLNEQFF. The CDR3 DNA is TGTGCCAGCAGTTACCGGACTAGCGGTTTAAATGAGCAGTTCTTC.

The DNA for the CDR3 is TGTGCCAGCAGTTCGGGACAGATGGATGAAAAACTGTTTTTT. It encodes CASSSGQMDEKLFF. V and J are TRBV28 and TRBJ1-4; 7 bases fit TRBD1. Unmatched junction bases numbered 5, after V lost 4 bases and J lost 6 bases. Germline loops: CDR1 MDHEN, CDR2 SYDVKM. The CDR3 sequence is 14 residues long.

This clone was seen more than once but under ten times. The chain uses TRBV15 and TRBJ1-5; no firm D call. The germline gives CDR1 LNHNV, CDR2 YYDKDF (reference sequence). CDR3 size: 13 residues. The ends were cut back, 7 bases at V and 7 bases at J, with 14 bases in the middle. Here the CDR3 DNA reads TGTGCCACCAAGGACGGGATTTGGCAGCCCCAGCATTTT. Translating it yields CATKDGIWQPQHF.

V and J are TRBV7-2 and TRBJ2-4, with TRBD2 matching 9 bases. The CDR3 is 19 residues long. Germline V gives CDR1 SGHTA, CDR2 FQGNSA. With V trimmed by 5 bases and J by 0 bases, 14 bases remained unmatched. The CDR3 nucleotides are TGTGCCAGCAGCAAGAAGCGGGAGGCCCAAACCTTAGCCAAAAACATTCAGTACTTC. It encodes CASSKKREAQTLAKNIQYF.

V usage is TRBV28 and J usage is TRBJ1-5; no clear D gene. Trimming shortened V by 4 bases and J by 5 bases, and 15 bases separated the two germline ends. Germline assignment: CDR1 MDHEN and CDR2 SYDVKM. This CDR3 has 15 amino acids. The CDR3 loop is CASSSPGGPYQPQHF. In DNA, the CDR3 is TGTGCCAGCAGTTCCCCGGGAGGGCCCTATCAGCCCCAGCATTTT.

In its sample, this clone was seen a few times. The chain uses TRBV5-4 and TRBJ2-7; TRBD1 is a possible D gene (6 bases). Deletions cut 3 bases from V and 5 bases from J, with 12 bases between. Germline values: CDR1 SGHNT, CDR2 YYREEE (reference sequence). This CDR3 is built from 13 residues. CDR3 sequence: CASSSDRKDEQYF. As DNA, the CDR3 is TGTGCCAGCAGCTCCGACAGGAAGGACGAGCAGTACTTC.

V and J are TRBV15 and TRBJ1-3, with D unresolved. The CDR3 contains 16 residues. Germline values: CDR1 LNHNV, CDR2 YYDKDF (reference sequence). The V end lost 0 bases, the J end lost 0 bases, and 9 bases lay between the germline ends. CDR3 loop: CATSRDRTNSGNTIYF. As DNA, the CDR3 is TGTGCCACCAGCAGAGACCGGACGAACTCTGGAAACACCATATATTTT.

The genes are TRBV9 and TRBJ2-3; no firm D call. The CDR3 consists of 14 residues. Germline V lookup: CDR1 SGDLS, CDR2 YYNGEE. Trimming removed 3 bases at V and 2 bases at J, with 10 bases between. For the CDR3, the DNA is TGTGCCAGCAGCGGTTCATCAATCACAGATACGCAGTATTTT. Its translation: CASSGSSITDTQYF.

The rearrangement links TRBV4-2 to TRBJ1-2; no firm D call. V dropped 4 bases and J dropped 4 bases, with 19 bases sitting between them. Germline CDR1 and CDR2: LGHNA and YNFKEQ. CDR3 length: 16 amino acids. CDR3 in amino acids: CASSLTRETRGYGYTF. The CDR3 DNA follows: TGTGCCAGCAGCCTGACCCGGGAGACCCGGGGCTATGGCTACACCTTC.

In nucleotides, the CDR3 is TGTGCCAGCAGTGAAATTGGGGGGCGAAGCACAGATACGCAGTATTTT. Its translation is CASSEIGGRSTDTQYF. The chain joins TRBV2 to TRBJ2-3; D may match TRBD1 or TRBD2 (6 bases each). The V end lost 2 bases, the J end lost 0 bases, and 12 bases lay between the germline ends. The CDR3 runs 16 residues. Germline assignment: CDR1 SNHLY and CDR2 FYNNEI.

The chain uses TRBV28 and TRBJ2-7; tentative D call: TRBD2 (5 bases). Germline V CDR1 and CDR2: MDHEN, SYDVKM. Trimming took 8 bases from V and 2 from J, leaving 16 bases between them. This CDR3 comprises 14 residues. The CDR3 DNA follows: TGTGCCAGCTTTGAAACGGGGAGCCCCTACGAGCAGTACTTC. Protein product: CASFETGSPYEQYF.

The chain employs TRBV6-5 and TRBJ1-6, with D maybe TRBD1 (5 bases). Germline loops: CDR1 MNHEY, CDR2 SVGAGI. The CDR3 is 15 amino acids. V lost 7 bases and J 0 bases, leaving 10 bases between the germline ends. The CDR3: CASTQGGSYNSPLHF. CDR3 bases: TGTGCCAGCACCCAGGGAGGCTCCTATAATTCACCCCTCCACTTT.

V is TRBV7-3 and J is TRBJ2-7, with TRBD1 matching over 7 bases. This CDR3 region has 15 residues. Losses at the gene ends were 5 bases for V and 0 bases for J; bases not matched to a gene: 7. Germline V gives CDR1 SGHTA, CDR2 FQGTGA. The CDR3 bases are TGTGCCAGCAGCCTAGGGGGCCCTCGCTCCTACGAGCAGTACTTC. Its translation is CASSLGGPRSYEQYF. Looking up the rest from reference TRBV7-3 and TRBJ2-7 gives the full variable domain: GAGVSQTPSNKVTEKGKYVELRCDPISGHTALYWYRQSLGQGPEFLIYFQGTGAADDSGLPNDRFFAVRPEGSVSTLKIQRTERGDSAVYLCASSLGGPRSYEQYFGPGTRLTVT.

This rearrangement joins TRBV5-1 to TRBJ1-1, with D unresolved. Trimming took 0 bases from V and 4 from J, leaving 22 bases between them. This CDR3 region has 18 residues. CDR1 and CDR2 (germline): SGHRS, YFSETQ. CDR3 sequence (DNA): TGCGCCAGCAGCTTGGTGGCCAGGCGTCCCACGGGGAGCACTGAAGCTTTCTTT. Translation gives CASSLVARRPTGSTEAFF.

The chain is built from TRBV5-4 and TRBJ2-7; TRBD2 matches at 9 bases. The CDR3 is 15 amino acids. In germline, CDR1 is SGHNT, CDR2 YYREEE (reference sequence). The J segment lost 3 bases and the V segment lost 4 bases, leaving 8 bases of the junction unmatched. CDR3 amino acids: CASSRNSGSVYEQYF. In DNA, the CDR3 is TGTGCCAGCAGCCGGAATAGCGGGAGTGTCTACGAGCAGTACTTC.

The chain combines TRBV24-1 with TRBJ1-1; the D is unclear. Trimming stripped 5 bases from V and 1 base from J, with 13 bases between. This CDR3 contains 15 residues. The germline gives CDR1 KGHDR, CDR2 SFDVKD. CDR3 coding DNA: TGTGCCACCAGTGCCCCGGGAGCTCCGAACACTGAAGCTTTCTTT. Amino acid sequence: CATSAPGAPNTEAFF.

The chain joins TRBV28 to TRBJ2-7, with 8 bases aligning to TRBD2. The ends lost 1 base at V and 2 bases at J; junction bases unmatched: 4. There are 15 residues in the CDR3. CDR1 and CDR2 from the germline V gene are MDHEN and SYDVKM. This CDR3 reads CASSLFTGGTYEQYF. In nucleotides, the CDR3 is TGTGCCAGCAGTTTATTTACGGGAGGGACCTACGAGCAGTACTTC.

The chain carries TRBV7-2 and TRBJ2-2; D is possibly TRBD2 (5 bases). V shed 5 bases and J shed 6 bases, with 13 bases lying between them. The CDR3 length is 14 residues. CDR1 and CDR2 from the germline V gene are SGHTA and FQGNSA. CDR3 nucleotides: TGTGCCAGCAGCCTTGTCAGGACTCCCGGGGAGCTGTTTTTT. Its protein product is CASSLVRTPGELFF.

The V gene is TRBV7-2, the J gene TRBJ2-7; D is possibly TRBD2 (6 bases). Germline V gives CDR1 SGHTA, CDR2 FQGNSA. The CDR3 runs 14 residues. V was trimmed by 5 bases and J by 0 bases, leaving 11 bases between them. The CDR3 region is CASSGTPGSYEQYF. The CDR3, as DNA: TGTGCCAGCAGCGGGACTCCGGGCTCCTACGAGCAGTACTTC.

The chain combines TRBV29-1 with TRBJ2-5, with 7 positions matching TRBD2. The CDR3 loop spans 13 amino acids. Germline CDR1 SQVTM, CDR2 ANQGSEA. V was pared by 6 bases and J by 5 bases, with 9 bases of the junction left unmatched. The CDR3, as DNA: TGCAGCGTCCGGATCGGGGGAGGGGAGACCCAGTACTTC. Its translation: CSVRIGGGETQYF.

CDR3: CASSLRLGDLGTGYEQYF. DNA for the CDR3: TGTGCCAGCAGCTTACGCCTCGGGGACTTGGGGACGGGCTACGAGCAGTACTTC. This chain joins TRBV7-9 and TRBJ2-7; weak D call: TRBD2 (6 bases). CDR3 length: 18 amino acids. Between the trimmed V and J ends, which lost 2 bases and 3 bases, there was a span of 23 bases. Looked up from germline, CDR1 is SEHNR and CDR2 is FQNEAQ (reference sequence).

The chain employs TRBV9 and TRBJ1-1, with 7 bases that match TRBD1. The V segment lost 3 bases and the J segment 6 bases; nucleotides outside the gene matches: 14. Germline assignment: CDR1 SGDLS and CDR2 YYNGEE. The CDR3 covers 16 residues. The chain's CDR3 is CASSAYRQGAGSEAFF. DNA of the CDR3: TGTGCCAGCAGCGCCTATCGACAGGGAGCGGGGTCTGAAGCTTTCTTT.

The CDR3 nucleotides read TGTGCCAGCAGCGTAGACACGTTCTATGGCTACACCTTC. It is translated as CASSVDTFYGYTF. This chain joins TRBV7-2 and TRBJ1-2; no reliable D call. The ends were cut back, 5 bases at V and 4 bases at J, with 11 bases in the middle. The CDR3 length is 13 residues. Germline CDR1 and CDR2: SGHTA and FQGNSA.

The gene calls are TRBV2 and TRBJ1-6; 8 bases line up with TRBD1. The junction had 12 bases not matched to a gene; V was cut back by 10 bases and J by 10 bases. The length of the CDR3 is 14 residues. Germline CDR1 reads SNHLY; CDR2 reads FYNNEI. The CDR3 DNA reads as TGTGCCACCGGCGGACAGGGCGGGGGATCACCCCTCCACTTT. This encodes CATGGQGGGSPLHF.

This chain links TRBV30 with TRBJ1-2; D is ambiguous. Trimming shortened V by 0 bases and J by 5 bases, and 10 bases separated the two germline ends. This CDR3 is built from 13 residues. Per germline, CDR1 GTSNPN and CDR2 SVGIG (reference sequence). The chain's CDR3 is CAWSVLSGYGYTF. CDR3 sequence (DNA): TGTGCCTGGAGTGTACTTTCGGGTTATGGCTACACCTTC.

This chain uses TRBV19 with TRBJ2-7; possibly TRBD1 or TRBD2 for D (5 bases each). The V and J ends lost 6 bases and 6 bases respectively, with 18 bases between them. This CDR3 comprises 14 residues. CDR1 LNHDA and CDR2 SQIVND come from the germline V gene (reference sequence). The CDR3: CASRHRDPSAEQYF. CDR3 nucleotides: TGTGCCAGTAGACACCGGGACCCCAGTGCCGAGCAGTACTTC.

The J gene is TRBJ2-3, the V gene TRBV21-1; the table names TRBD1, a call not compared with the DNA. TRBV21-1 is given as a pseudogene. This CDR3 spans 14 amino acids. DNA for the CDR3: TGTGCCAGCAGCCCCCAGCCAGGGGGAGATACGCAGTATTTT. Protein: CASSPQPGGDTQYF.